The clone carrying this TCR beta chain came up many times. The record originates from a study of regulatory T cells in long-lasting Graves disease. V shed 2 bases and J 9 bases; nucleotides not matched to a gene: 4. The CDR3 covers 13 residues. Germline loops: CDR1 LNHDA, CDR2 SQIVND (reference sequence). Time point defined: newly diagnosed GD, antithyroid drugs for less than 3 months. The authors made the TCR library using RNA they extracted from PBMCs. Investigators prepared the TCR beta libraries by applying iRepertoire HTBI primers and Arm-PCR of CDR3 regions. One entry per CDR3 protein, called by TCRdb with MiXCR from the multiplex PCR reads. The sample lists approximately 540,000 distinct CDR3 sequences, 9.5% to 15% occurring once. In addition, the sample was reused for a study of T cells in Graves' hyperthyroidism and ophthalmopathy.

Sequenced material: peripheral blood mononuclear cells (PBMCs), taken at new diagnosis, from a patient treated with antithyroid drugs. V gene TRBV19 combines with J gene TRBJ2-1; 7 bases are a match to TRBD2. The TCR comes from a woman aged 25 to 39 with Graves disease. This chain's CDR3 is CASSISGACEQFF. DNA of the CDR3: TGTGCCAGTAGTATAAGCGGGGCGTGTGAGCAGTTCTTC.